This T cell receptor (beta chain) came from a study of T cells in Graves' hyperthyroidism and ophthalmopathy (dated by TCRdb to the late 2010s). Concerning the study at large: Peripheral blood samples were taken at the time of initial diagnosis, prior to any treatment. To identify TCR V-J signatures that set the groups apart, the researchers used a discovery cohort of about a hundred patients, made up of approximately 43 with Graves' ophthalmopathy and about 59 with stable Graves' hyperthyroidism. Whether ophthalmopathy could be predicted prospectively was tested in an independent validation cohort made up of 18 to 20 hyperthyroidism patients plus 17 patients who later progressed to ophthalmopathy. For training and testing, the 100 or so patients in the discovery cohort were randomly divided in a 7:3 ratio. In addition, the study compared T-cell repertoires in thyroid tissue and in blood from six Graves' hyperthyroidism patients. Following sampling, methimazole starting at 30 mg daily was given to hyperthyroidism patients, and high-dose intravenous methylprednisolone was given to ophthalmopathy patients. According to the paper, TCR Vbeta CDR3 sequencing was carried out on 120 to 150 peripheral blood samples, which came from under 50 ophthalmopathy, approximately 72 hyperthyroidism and around 17 progressor patients.

CDR1 and CDR2 were assigned from the germline V gene (reference sequence) as SEHNR and FQNEAQ. From V the trimming removes 5 bases and from J it removes 5 bases, while the gene matches leave 11 bases of the junction unaccounted for. The cysteine opens and the phenylalanine closes a CDR3 of 15 amino acids. Left in the record is the CDR3 DNA by itself, 45 bases read in frame from the first base. What the study reported, not specific to this receptor: No statistical method was used to fix the sample size in advance, and group allocation was not hidden from the investigators. Most expanded thyroid clonotypes (frequency above 0.001) were also found in blood, which suggests that blood repertoires may mirror thyroid immune responses. In validation, the model predicted progression to ophthalmopathy a median of around 6.5 months before onset, with roughly 70% sensitivity and about 75% specificity. In cross-validation, a model built on a 13 V-J signature told ophthalmopathy apart from stable hyperthyroidism with over 85% sensitivity and roughly 82% specificity, and in testing the same model reached 80%/75%.

This clonotype was observed at least ten times. The target of this receptor is not known. The sample holds no much larger clone one base away, and base qualities are not on file. The TCR beta CDR3 regions were amplified from RNA transcripts. For the first round of RT-PCR on the TCR CDR3, the HTBI primer set was used together with the Qiagen OneStep RT-PCR kit. A second multiplex PCR round built the libraries, followed by size selection and purification. Paired-end sequencing of the libraries was performed with 100 bp reads on an Illumina HiSeq2000. Per the source publication's procedure: SOAPnuke was used to process the raw data, throwing out any read that contained adapters or uncalled bases, had a mean Phred below 15, or lacked an exact constant-primer or identifier match. High-quality paired reads were merged with COPE v1.2.5, and unique nucleotide sequences were defined as clonotypes. MiTCR v1.1 was used to align clonotypes to the IMGT TRBV, TRBD and TRBJ reference segments. The analysis included only V-J combinations with a frequency above 0.0001, which together covered around 99% of the repertoires. The TCS score was defined as the ratio of F50 (clonal expansion) to E x V (chaos), calculated using BLOSUM62-based TCRdist between CDR3 peptides within each V-J. Welch's t-statistics and random forest reduced around 550 V-J features to some 14, which were used in a naive Bayes classifier (R e1071). TCRdb reworked the public reads: Q25 trimming with fastp, MiXCR clone assembly, productive beta chains retained. All rows with the same CDR3 protein become a single entry with the most common DNA and genes. These V and J calls originate from TCRdb's pipeline instead of the authors' own analysis. The sample table records approximately 700,000 distinct CDR3 sequences; less than 20% of these occur just once. The ten largest clonotypes hold under 8.5% of the sample.

Stable Graves' hyperthyroidism was defined as the absence of progression to ophthalmopathy over 18 months of follow-up. Hyperthyroidism patients were newly diagnosed, with disease duration under 2 months, and aged 18 to 65 years. Any patient with an uncontrolled infection, another autoimmune disease, pregnancy or lactation was excluded. Diagnoses were established on the basis of clinical symptoms, serum thyroxine and TRAb, thyroid ultrasound, and orbital computed tomography. Ficoll-Paque density gradient centrifugation was used to isolate PBMCs from approximately 10 ml of fresh peripheral blood. Total RNA was extracted using Trizol reagent, and RNA quality was assessed on an Agilent 2100 Bioanalyzer.

The clonotype comes from a man aged 18 to 29 with Graves' hyperthyroidism. What was sequenced was blood. The V and J segments used are TRBV7-9 and TRBJ2-7, with 8 middle bases fitting TRBD2. The base sequence is TGTGCCAGCAGCGCAACGGTAGCGGGAATCGACGAGCAGTACTTC. This encodes CASSATVAGIDEQYF.